The 11 T cell receptor beta chains reported below all come from one sample, sequenced in a study of cytomegalovirus exposure and HLA in healthy donors. The PCR used 60 Vbeta and 13 Jbeta primers. The repertoire was sequenced with immunoSEQ multiplex PCR; TCRdb's copy has only in-frame clones and lacks some. The data show tens of thousands of clones, less than 80% seen once. Sequencing input: PBMCs. These receptors were collected from a woman aged 35 to 49 in good health and CMV-seronegative.

The chain is built from TRBV28 and TRBJ1-5, with no clear D. Germline lookup yields CDR1 MDHEN and CDR2 SYDVKM. The CDR3 sequence is 15 residues long. V was trimmed by 8 bases and J by 7 bases, leaving 21 bases between them. CDR3 in DNA: TGTGCCAGCGGCAGGTCCGGAGGGCGAGGCCAGCCCCAGCATTTT. It codes for CASGRSGGRGQPQHF.

V gene TRBV27 combines with J gene TRBJ1-6, with D unresolved. The CDR3 consists of 12 residues. Trimming removed 3 bases from V and 8 bases from J, with 5 bases in between. Germline CDR1 MNHEY, CDR2 SMNVEV (reference sequence). In DNA form, the CDR3 reads TGTGCCAGCAGTTTTTTCGATTCACCCCTCCACTTT. Translated, it gives CASSFFDSPLHF.

This chain connects TRBV5-1 to TRBJ1-1; D gene unclear. V was pared by 6 bases and J by 4 bases, with 10 bases between. The CDR3 sequence is 12 residues long. Per the germline V gene, CDR1 is SGHRS and CDR2 is YFSETQ. The CDR3 DNA is TGCGCCAGCAACGGTGGGAGCACTGAAGCTTTCTTT. This gives the protein CASNGGSTEAFF.

In this sample, this clone turned up once. The genes are TRBV30 and TRBJ1-3; the match to TRBD1 covers 9 bases. Germline V gives CDR1 GTSNPN, CDR2 SVGIG (reference sequence). This CDR3 is built from 16 residues. V lost 3 bases, J lost 4 bases, and 10 bases stayed unmatched. CDR3 protein: CAWSEPGTGTGNTIYF. The CDR3 nucleotides read TGTGCCTGGAGCGAACCCGGGACAGGGACAGGAAACACCATATATTTT.

The chain joins TRBV15 to TRBJ2-5, with D unresolved. Germline CDR1 and CDR2: LNHNV and YYDKDF (reference sequence). The ends were cut back, 5 bases at V and 5 bases at J, with 6 bases in the middle. The CDR3 loop spans 11 amino acids. This CDR3 is CATSHRETQYF. In DNA form, the CDR3 reads TGTGCCACCAGCCATCGGGAGACCCAGTACTTC. Full variable domain (rest looked up from reference TRBV15 and TRBJ2-5): DAMVIQNPRYQVTQFGKPVTLSCSQTLNHNVMYWYQQKSSQAPKLLFHYYDKDFNNEADTPDNFQSRRPNTSFCFLDIRSPGLGDTAMYLCATSHRETQYFGPGTRLLVL.

This clone appeared a few times. This chain joins TRBV6-1 and TRBJ1-4; the match to TRBD1 covers 7 bases. CDR1 and CDR2 (germline): MNHNS, SASEGT. CDR3 size: 15 residues. Trimming cost V 7 bases and J 1 base; bases outside gene matches: 6. The CDR3 DNA reads TGTGCCAGCATGGGACAGTTGCGAACTAATGAAAAACTGTTTTTT. Protein product: CASMGQLRTNEKLFF.

This clone has at least ten counts. This sequence joins TRBV11-2 and TRBJ1-2; D is possibly TRBD1 (6 bases). The CDR3 covers 14 residues. CDR1 SGHAT and CDR2 FQNNGV come from the germline V gene. Trimming shortened V by 0 bases and J by 5 bases, and 10 bases separated the two germline ends. The CDR3 DNA is TGTGCCAGCAGCTTAGAAGGCAGGGGATATGGCTACACCTTC. Its translation: CASSLEGRGYGYTF.

This clone was seen more than once but under ten times. The chain is built from TRBV5-1 and TRBJ2-3; TRBD1 matches at 9 bases. Germline-derived CDR1 and CDR2 are SGHRS and YFSETQ. The CDR3 runs to 16 residues. Trimming at V came to 3 bases and at J to 4 bases, leaving 9 bases not matched to a gene. CDR3 sequence (DNA): TGCGCCAGCAGCTCCAATGGACAGGGGATTGCAGATACGCAGTATTTT. It codes for CASSSNGQGIADTQYF. Full variable domain (remainder filled in from reference TRBV5-1 and TRBJ2-3): KAGVTQTPRYLIKTRGQQVTLSCSPISGHRSVSWYQQTPGQGLQFLFEYFSETQRNKGNFPGRFSGRQFSNSRSEMNVSTLELGDSALYLCASSSNGQGIADTQYFGPGTRLTVL.

The chain uses TRBV2 and TRBJ2-5; a weak D match, TRBD1 (6 bases). The CDR3 is made up of 13 amino acids. Germline V gene sequence: CDR1 SNHLY, CDR2 FYNNEI. Trimming shortened V by 6 bases and J by 5 bases, and 13 bases separated the two germline ends. Here the CDR3 DNA reads TGTGCCAGCAGCTGGGACACGAAGGAGACCCAGTACTTC. Translation gives CASSWDTKETQYF.

A few counts support this clone. The gene calls are TRBV5-1 and TRBJ1-3; TRBD1 matches at 7 bases. Germline V gene data show CDR1 as SGHRS and CDR2 as YFSETQ. The CDR3 is made up of 14 amino acids. The V gene end was trimmed by 4 bases and the J gene end by 1 base; junction bases not matched to a gene: 2. The CDR3, as DNA: TGCGCCAGCAGCCCGACAGGGTCTGGAAACACCATATATTTT. It is translated as CASSPTGSGNTIYF.

There are a few counts of this clone. This sequence joins TRBV2 and TRBJ2-7; 15 bases align to TRBD2. The germline V gene has CDR1 SNHLY and CDR2 FYNNEI. The CDR3 has 17 amino acids. The J segment lost 0 bases and the V segment lost 8 bases, leaving 8 bases of the junction unmatched. CDR3 in DNA: TGTGCCAGCCGCGGACTAGCGGGAGGGCCTAGCTCCTACGAGCAGTACTTC. The encoded protein is CASRGLAGGPSSYEQYF.